The subject of this entry is one TCR beta chain. This sample is drawn from a study of OX40 agonist ivuxolimab in advanced cancers. Turning to the study itself: All patients had ivuxolimab intravenously every 2 weeks at 0.01 to 10 mg/kg.

After removal of 7 bases from V and 2 bases from J, the junction contained 4 bases not matched to a gene. CDR3 length: 14 residues. From germline, CDR1 is SGHAT and CDR2 FQNNGV. Sequenced by immunoSEQ multiplex PCR; TCRdb stores in-frame clones only, minus some. Of some 100,000 clones in the sample, less than 95% are singletons; the top ten hold approximately 0.3%. The specimen comprised CD4+ or CD8+ T cells sorted from blood, sampled in a trial of the OX40 agonist ivuxolimab. This clonotype originated in an adult with an advanced solid tumor such as melanoma, head and neck, liver or kidney cancer. V gene TRBV11-2 combines with J gene TRBJ2-3; 9 nucleotides match TRBD2. CDR3 nucleotide sequence: TGTGCCAGCACCAGACTAGCGGCCACAGATACGCAGTATTTT. Its translation is CASTRLAATDTQYF.